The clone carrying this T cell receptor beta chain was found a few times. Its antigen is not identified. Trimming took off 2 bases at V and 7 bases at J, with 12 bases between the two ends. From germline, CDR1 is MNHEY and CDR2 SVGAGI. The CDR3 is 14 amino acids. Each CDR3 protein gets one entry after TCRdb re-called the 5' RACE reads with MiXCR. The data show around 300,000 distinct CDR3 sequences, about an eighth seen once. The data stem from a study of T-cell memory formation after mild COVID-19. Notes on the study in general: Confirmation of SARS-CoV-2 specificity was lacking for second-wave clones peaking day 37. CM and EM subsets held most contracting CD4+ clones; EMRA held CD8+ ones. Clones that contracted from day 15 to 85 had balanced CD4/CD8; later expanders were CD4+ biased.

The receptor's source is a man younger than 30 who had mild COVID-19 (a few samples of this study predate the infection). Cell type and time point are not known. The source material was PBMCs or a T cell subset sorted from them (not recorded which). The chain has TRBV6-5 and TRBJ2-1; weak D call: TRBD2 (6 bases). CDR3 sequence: CASSYTRAGNEQFF. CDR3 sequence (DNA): TGTGCCAGCAGTTACACGCGGGCGGGGAATGAGCAGTTCTTC.